The subject of this entry is one T cell receptor beta chain. Its matching antigen is unknown. This specimen belongs to a study of cytomegalovirus exposure and HLA in healthy donors. Study findings and constraints: Presence/absence analysis assumed near-uniform sequencing depth across donors. Productive rates of about 87% or about 30% were seen for most TCR beta V segments in an earlier analysis.

J was trimmed by 1 base and V by 5 bases; bases with no gene match: 7. CDR1 and CDR2 from the germline V gene are SGHTA and FQGNSA. This CDR3 contains 16 residues. Those who donated were healthy bone marrow donors. Both 60 Vbeta primers and 13 Jbeta primers went into the PCR. Sequencing was performed with immunoSEQ multiplex PCR; in TCRdb, only in-frame clones are kept and a portion is missing. The table has about 190,000 clones, about three quarters seen once. The clonotype was recovered from a woman aged 40 to 50 in good health and CMV-seronegative. The specimen sequenced was PBMCs. V gene TRBV7-2 combines with J gene TRBJ2-7, with TRBD1 matching over 11 bases. CDR3 DNA sequence: TGTGCCAGCAGCACGGGGACAGGGGGACCTTCCTACGAGCAGTACTTC. Protein product: CASSTGTGGPSYEQYF.